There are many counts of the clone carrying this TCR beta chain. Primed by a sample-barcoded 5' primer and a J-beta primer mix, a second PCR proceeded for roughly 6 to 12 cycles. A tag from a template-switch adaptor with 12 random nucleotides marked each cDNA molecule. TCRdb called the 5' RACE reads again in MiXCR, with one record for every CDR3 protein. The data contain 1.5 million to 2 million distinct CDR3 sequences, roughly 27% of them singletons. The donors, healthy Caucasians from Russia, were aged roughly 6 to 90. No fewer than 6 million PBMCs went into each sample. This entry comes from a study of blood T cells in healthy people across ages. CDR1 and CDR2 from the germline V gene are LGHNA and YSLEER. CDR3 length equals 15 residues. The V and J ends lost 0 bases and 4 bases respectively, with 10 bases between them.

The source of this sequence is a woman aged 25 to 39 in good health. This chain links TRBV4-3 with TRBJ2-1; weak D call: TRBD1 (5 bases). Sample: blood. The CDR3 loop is CASSQENSGYNEQFF. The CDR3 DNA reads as TGCGCCAGCAGCCAAGAGAACTCAGGGTACAATGAGCAGTTCTTC.